One and the same sample provided the 2 T cell receptor beta chains below, sequenced in a study of read filtering for tumor transcriptome and immune sequencing. From roughly 390 ng of RNA, a library with molecular barcoded alpha/delta and beta/gamma adaptors was made. TCRdb reanalysed the reads using MiXCR and keeps one entry per CDR3 protein. The data hold 35,000 to 50,000 distinct CDR3 sequences, with less than 20% observed a single time. The sample comprised a population of CD138-negative cells sorted from bone marrow. These receptors were taken from a donor older than 35 with multiple myeloma.

This clonotype showed up just a few times. This sequence joins TRBV12-3 or TRBV12-4 and TRBJ2-3, with D possibly being TRBD1 (5 bases). V lost 6 bases, J lost 0 bases, and 16 bases lay in between. There are 16 residues in the CDR3. The CDR3, as DNA: TGTGCCAGCAGCCTATTGGACATTTCTAGCACAGATACGCAGTATTTT. This codes for CASSLLDISSTDTQYF.

This clonotype was recorded many times. The chain carries TRBV11-2 and TRBJ2-5; TRBD1 is a possible D gene (6 bases). Trimming cost V 1 base and J 1 base, with 7 bases left between them. CDR1 and CDR2 from the germline V gene are SGHAT and FQNNGV. The CDR3 has 14 residues. CDR3 DNA: TGTGCCAGCAGCTTAGGGGGGCTCCAAGAGACCCAGTACTTC. It specifies CASSLGGLQETQYF.